This T cell receptor beta chain came from a study of blood T cells in healthy people across ages. The authors ran a second PCR of 7 to 11 cycles using a sample-barcoded 5' primer and a J-beta primer mix. TCRdb re-analysed the 5' RACE reads in MiXCR, keeping a single row per CDR3 protein. The sample shows 1.5 million to 2 million distinct CDR3 sequences, about 35% of them seen only once. CDR1 and CDR2 (germline): MNHEY, SVGEGT. Germline trimming cut 5 bases from V and 6 bases from J; bases unmatched to any gene: 8. The CDR3 extends over 15 amino acids. This clonotype appeared a few times. The receptor comes from a woman in her 30s in good health. The specimen was blood. The chain couples TRBV6-2 or TRBV6-3 to TRBJ2-1; 9 positions match TRBD2. In DNA, the CDR3 is TGTGCCAGCAGTAACACGGGACTAGCTCCCAATGAGCAGTTCTTC. Its protein is CASSNTGLAPNEQFF.